One and the same sample provided the 27 T cell receptor beta chains below, sequenced in a study of T cell responses to AZD1222 COVID-19 vaccine. Only in-frame clones appear in the TCRdb table, and some are missing; sequencing was by immunoSEQ multiplex PCR. The sample yields roughly 130,000 clones, 80% to 90% seen once. Here the sequenced sample was peripheral blood, taken on day 0 of MenACWY control vaccination. All receptors derive from an adult in good health.

The genes are TRBV5-4 and TRBJ2-3, with 7 positions matching TRBD2. Germline trimming cut 0 bases from V and 10 bases from J; bases unmatched to any gene: 23. This CDR3 contains 19 residues. From germline, CDR1 is SGHNT and CDR2 YYREEE (reference sequence). The CDR3 loop is CASSLELGGGDDAPPPQYF. CDR3 DNA sequence: TGTGCCAGCAGCTTGGAGCTTGGGGGGGGAGACGATGCCCCACCCCCGCAGTATTTT.

This clone has more than one count but fewer than ten. The chain couples TRBV7-3 to TRBJ2-1; D is ambiguous. Trimming shortened V by 6 bases and J by 2 bases, and 8 bases separated the two germline ends. The germline V gene encodes CDR1 SGHTA and CDR2 FQGTGA. This CDR3 spans 13 amino acids. CDR3 DNA sequence: TGTGCCAGCAGTTCGACTGCCTACAATGAGCAGTTCTTC. Protein: CASSSTAYNEQFF.

CDR3 loop: CASSAQGQIVDEQYF. CDR3 nucleotide sequence: TGTGCCAGCAGCGCCCAAGGACAGATCGTTGACGAGCAGTACTTC. The chain employs TRBV9 and TRBJ2-7; possible D gene TRBD1, 6 bases. CDR3 length equals 15 residues. V shed 3 bases and J shed 5 bases, with 18 bases lying between them. Germline assignment: CDR1 SGDLS and CDR2 YYNGEE.

V gene TRBV11-2 combines with J gene TRBJ2-7; perhaps TRBD1 as D (5 bases). The CDR3 is made up of 14 amino acids. Germline-derived CDR1 and CDR2 are SGHAT and FQNNGV. Between the trimmed V and J ends, which lost 2 bases and 3 bases, there was a span of 11 bases. CDR3 sequence reads: CASSLIGQGYEQYF. CDR3 nucleotide sequence: TGTGCCAGCAGCTTAATCGGGCAGGGCTACGAGCAGTACTTC.

The chain is built from TRBV18 and TRBJ2-6, with 7 positions matching TRBD1. The V gene's germline CDR1 is KGHSH and CDR2 LQKENI. Germline trimming cut 4 bases from V and 1 base from J; bases unmatched to any gene: 16. The CDR3 runs 20 residues. CDR3 nucleotides: TGTGCCAGCTCACGCTTAAGACAGGGCGAGGCACGTTCTGGGGCCAACGTCCTGACTTTC. Encoded protein: CASSRLRQGEARSGANVLTF.

J is TRBJ1-2 and V is TRBV24-1; D is uncertain. Germline CDR1 is KGHDR and CDR2 is SFDVKD. CDR3 length equals 12 residues. V dropped 4 bases and J dropped 4 bases, with 6 bases sitting between them. CDR3: CATSDSAYGYTF. The CDR3 nucleotides read TGTGCCACCAGTGACAGCGCCTATGGCTACACCTTC.

The chain uses TRBV5-5 and TRBJ1-6; D might be TRBD1 (5 bases). Germline lookup yields CDR1 SGHKS and CDR2 YYEKEE (reference sequence). Trimming pared 3 bases from V and 7 bases from J, leaving 20 bases between. The CDR3 is 17 amino acids. Here the CDR3 reads CASSSWRGGARNSPLHF. The CDR3 DNA sequence: TGTGCCAGCAGCTCGTGGCGGGGAGGGGCGCGGAATTCACCCCTCCACTTT. The full variable domain, in which reference TRBV5-5 and TRBJ1-6 provide the parts outside the CDR3, is DAGVTQSPTHLIKTRGQQVTLRCSPISGHKSVSWYQQVLGQGPQFIFQYYEKEERGRGNFPDRFSARQFPNYSSELNVNALLLGDSALYLCASSSWRGGARNSPLHFGNGTRLTVT.

The J gene is TRBJ2-3, the V gene TRBV6-6; D gene unclear. Germline CDR1 MNHNY, CDR2 SVGAGI (reference sequence). Trimming shortened V by 2 bases and J by 2 bases, and 2 bases separated the two germline ends. The CDR3 length is 12 residues. DNA of the CDR3: TGTGCCAGCAGTTACAACACAGATACGCAGTATTTT. It specifies CASSYNTDTQYF.

The CDR3 reads CAWTGGNTYEQYF. The CDR3 nucleotides are TGTGCCTGGACAGGGGGGAACACCTACGAGCAGTACTTC. The J gene is TRBJ2-7, the V gene TRBV30; D possibly corresponds to TRBD1 (7 bases). Deletions cut 4 bases from V and 2 bases from J, with 12 bases between. This CDR3 is 13 amino acids long. Germline V lookup: CDR1 GTSNPN, CDR2 SVGIG (reference sequence).

The genes are TRBV18 and TRBJ2-1; D remains unclear. From germline, CDR1 is KGHSH and CDR2 LQKENI. The CDR3 sequence is 16 residues long. The V and J ends lost 2 bases and 3 bases respectively, with 14 bases between them. For the CDR3, the DNA is TGTGCCAGCTCACCAATGGCGGACGCGAACTACAATGAGCAGTTCTTC. Translated: CASSPMADANYNEQFF.

This chain links TRBV27 with TRBJ2-7; D may be TRBD1 or TRBD2 (5 bases each). V lost 8 bases, J lost 2 bases, and 13 bases lay in between. CDR1 is MNHEY and CDR2 is SMNVEV in the germline V gene (reference sequence). CDR3 length: 13 amino acids. This CDR3 is CASRPGTPYEQYF. The CDR3 nucleotides are TGTGCCAGCCGACCCGGGACCCCCTACGAGCAGTACTTC.

The chain has TRBV5-1 and TRBJ2-5; D not certain. Trimming left V 4 bases short and J 6 bases short, with 16 bases between. The length of the CDR3 is 14 residues. CDR1 is SGHRS, CDR2 YFSETQ, per germline. Here the CDR3 reads CASSPGPGYQTQYF. CDR3 DNA: TGCGCCAGCAGCCCTGGGCCGGGCTACCAGACCCAGTACTTC.

The chain combines TRBV6-6 with TRBJ2-7; the match to TRBD1 covers 7 bases. The V segment lost 5 bases and the J segment 2 bases; nucleotides outside the gene matches: 18. Germline loops: CDR1 MNHNY, CDR2 SVGAGI (reference sequence). The CDR3 runs to 18 residues. The DNA of the CDR3 is TGTGCCAGCAGTCCTGGTCTCAACAGGGGCCCTCGACCCTACGAGCAGTACTTC. Its translation is CASSPGLNRGPRPYEQYF.

The rearrangement links TRBV2 to TRBJ2-7; no clear D gene. The CDR3 length is 12 residues. V shed 6 bases and J shed 2 bases, with 8 bases lying between them. Germline-derived CDR1 and CDR2 are SNHLY and FYNNEI. CDR3 protein: CASRRTTYEQYF. In DNA, the CDR3 is TGTGCCAGCAGGCGTACTACCTACGAGCAGTACTTC.

This clone was counted a few times. This sequence joins TRBV1 and TRBJ1-2; whether TRBD1, the table's D call, matches the DNA was not checked. TRBV1 is a pseudogene locus. The CDR3 is 19 residues long. The CDR3 DNA is TGCACCAGCCGCCAAACACCCCGGGACAGGGGGCGCATGGTCTATGGCTACACCTTC. This translates into CTSRQTPRDRGRMVYGYTF.

This chain uses TRBV19 with TRBJ2-5, with 10 bases fitting TRBD2. From germline, CDR1 is LNHDA and CDR2 SQIVND (reference sequence). V dropped 5 bases and J dropped 4; count of bases not matched to a gene: 7. CDR3 size: 15 residues. CDR3 nucleotides: TGTGCCAGTAGTCAACCTAGCGGGAGTTCAGAGACCCAGTACTTC. It specifies CASSQPSGSSETQYF.

The J gene is TRBJ2-7, the V gene TRBV2, with 8 bases aligning to TRBD2. CDR1 SNHLY and CDR2 FYNNEI come from the germline V gene. The CDR3 totals 15 residues. V shed 5 bases, J shed 5 bases, and the junction held 11 bases outside the gene matches. The CDR3: CASSQRLAGAHEQYF. In nucleotides, the CDR3 is TGTGCCAGCAGTCAGCGGCTAGCGGGCGCACACGAGCAGTACTTC.

The chain has TRBV4-1 and TRBJ2-5; 7 bases fit TRBD1. Germline V gene data show CDR1 as MGHRA and CDR2 as YSYEKL. The V and J ends lost 1 base and 5 bases, in that order; junction bases with no gene match: 4. This CDR3 is built from 14 residues. This CDR3 is CASSQGQGGETQYF. CDR3 sequence (DNA): TGCGCCAGCAGCCAAGGACAGGGTGGGGAGACCCAGTACTTC.

This clone has only one observation. This sequence joins TRBV7-2 and TRBJ2-7; D is undetermined. Trimming left V 5 bases short and J 2 bases short, with 10 bases between. Germline V gene data show CDR1 as SGHTA and CDR2 as FQGNSA. The CDR3 totals 13 residues. As DNA, the CDR3 is TGTGCCAGCAGCCGGAGTAGGACCTACGAGCAGTACTTC. Protein product: CASSRSRTYEQYF.

The chain links TRBV3-1 (or the pseudogene TRBV3-2) to TRBJ1-1; possible D gene TRBD1, 5 bases. The CDR3 loop spans 15 amino acids. In germline, CDR1 is LGHDT, CDR2 YNNKEL (reference sequence). The V end was cut by 7 bases, the J end by 3 bases, with 18 bases between. CDR3 in DNA: TGTGCCAGCACTTCCGACTCCGGGGGGGACACTGAAGCTTTCTTT. Protein sequence: CASTSDSGGDTEAFF.

The rearrangement uses TRBV5-8 and TRBJ2-7; no firm D call. Trimming stripped 4 bases from V and 5 bases from J, with 16 bases between. There are 14 residues in the CDR3. Germline V gene sequence: CDR1 SGHTS, CDR2 YDEGEE. This chain's CDR3 is CASSRLNTNNEQYF. The CDR3, as DNA: TGTGCCAGCAGCCGCCTTAACACGAACAACGAGCAGTACTTC.

The genes are TRBV7-9 and TRBJ1-6; a weak D match, TRBD1 (6 bases). Trimming removed 1 base at V and 10 bases at J, with 14 bases between. CDR1 and CDR2 from the germline V gene are SEHNR and FQNEAQ (reference sequence). The CDR3 totals 15 residues. The CDR3 loop reads CASSLVGAGASPLHF. CDR3 bases: TGTGCCAGCAGCTTAGTCGGGGCAGGGGCCTCACCCCTCCACTTT.

This chain links TRBV27 with TRBJ2-7; 12 nucleotides line up with TRBD2. The CDR3 covers 15 residues. J lost 5 bases, V lost 6 bases, and 8 bases had no gene match. Germline CDR1 and CDR2: MNHEY and SMNVEV (reference sequence). CDR3 sequence: CASSSPTSGSHEQYF. For the CDR3, the DNA is TGTGCCAGCAGCTCGCCGACTAGCGGGAGCCACGAGCAGTACTTC.

The CDR3 protein is CASSQTGVSSTDTQYF. CDR3 in DNA: TGTGCCAGCAGCCAAACAGGGGTGTCAAGCACAGATACGCAGTATTTT. V and J are TRBV7-2 and TRBJ2-3; 7 bases match TRBD1. The CDR3 extends over 16 amino acids. Germline V gives CDR1 SGHTA, CDR2 FQGNSA. Unmatched junction bases numbered 8, after V lost 5 bases and J lost 0 bases.

The chain employs TRBV27 and TRBJ1-1; possibly TRBD1 for D (5 bases). CDR3 length: 16 residues. In germline, CDR1 is MNHEY, CDR2 SMNVEV (reference sequence). The V end was cut by 2 bases, the J end by 6 bases, with 19 bases between. Here the CDR3 reads CASSLRGRESPPEAFF. The CDR3, as DNA: TGTGCCAGCAGTTTACGGGGGAGGGAGAGTCCGCCTGAAGCTTTCTTT.

This chain joins TRBV27 and TRBJ1-2, with D unresolved. The V gene's germline CDR1 is MNHEY and CDR2 SMNVEV (reference sequence). The CDR3 length is 14 residues. V was trimmed by 2 bases and J by 6 bases, leaving 13 bases between them. CDR3 region: CASSLKIWADGYTF. The CDR3 nucleotides read TGTGCCAGCAGTTTAAAAATCTGGGCCGATGGCTACACCTTC.

DNA of the CDR3: TGCGCCAGTACACAGGGGAGCACTAATGAAAAACTGTTTTTT. Translated: CASTQGSTNEKLFF. This rearrangement joins TRBV5-1 to TRBJ1-4, with TRBD1 identical over 7 bases. Germline values: CDR1 SGHRS, CDR2 YFSETQ. V dropped 8 bases and J dropped 2; count of bases not matched to a gene: 6. The CDR3 length is 14 residues.